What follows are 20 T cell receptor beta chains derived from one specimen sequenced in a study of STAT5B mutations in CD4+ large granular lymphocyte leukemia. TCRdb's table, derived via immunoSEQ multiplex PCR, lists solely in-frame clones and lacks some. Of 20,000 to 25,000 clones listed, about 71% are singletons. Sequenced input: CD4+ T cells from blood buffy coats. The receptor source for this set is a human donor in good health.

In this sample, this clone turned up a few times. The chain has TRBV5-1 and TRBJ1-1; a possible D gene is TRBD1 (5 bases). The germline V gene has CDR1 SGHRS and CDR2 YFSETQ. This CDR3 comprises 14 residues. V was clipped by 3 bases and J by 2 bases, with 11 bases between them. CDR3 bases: TGCGCCAGCAGCTCCCTGGGGGTTAACACTGAAGCTTTCTTT. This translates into CASSSLGVNTEAFF. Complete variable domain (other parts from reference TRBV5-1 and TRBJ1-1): KAGVTQTPRYLIKTRGQQVTLSCSPISGHRSVSWYQQTPGQGLQFLFEYFSETQRNKGNFPGRFSGRQFSNSRSEMNVSTLELGDSALYLCASSSLGVNTEAFFGQGTRLTVV.

In DNA form, the CDR3 reads TGTGCCAGCAGTGCCACTAGCGGGACATACAATGAGCAGTTCTTC. This gives the protein CASSATSGTYNEQFF. The J gene is TRBJ2-1, the V gene TRBV6-1; 10 bases map to TRBD2. CDR1 and CDR2 from the germline V gene are MNHNS and SASEGT. J was trimmed by 4 bases and V by 4 bases; bases with no gene match: 4. The CDR3 runs 15 residues.

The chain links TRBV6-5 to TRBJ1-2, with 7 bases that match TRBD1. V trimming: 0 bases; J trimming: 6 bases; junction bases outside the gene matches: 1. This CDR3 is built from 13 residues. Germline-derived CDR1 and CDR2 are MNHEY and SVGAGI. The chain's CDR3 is CASSYSDRNGYTF. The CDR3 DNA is TGTGCCAGCAGTTACTCGGACAGGAATGGCTACACCTTC.

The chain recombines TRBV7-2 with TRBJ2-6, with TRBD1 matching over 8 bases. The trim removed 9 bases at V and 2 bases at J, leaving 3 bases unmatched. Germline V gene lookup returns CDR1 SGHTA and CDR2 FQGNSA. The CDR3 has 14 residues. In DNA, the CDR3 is TGTGCCAGGGACAGGGCGACTGGGGCCAACGTCCTGACTTTC. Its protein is CARDRATGANVLTF. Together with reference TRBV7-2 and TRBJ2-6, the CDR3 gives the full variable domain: GAGVSQSPSNKVTEKGKDVELRCDPISGHTALYWYRQSLGQGLEFLIYFQGNSAPDKSGLPSDRFSAERTGGSVSTLTIQRTQQEDSAVYLCARDRATGANVLTFGAGSRLTVL.

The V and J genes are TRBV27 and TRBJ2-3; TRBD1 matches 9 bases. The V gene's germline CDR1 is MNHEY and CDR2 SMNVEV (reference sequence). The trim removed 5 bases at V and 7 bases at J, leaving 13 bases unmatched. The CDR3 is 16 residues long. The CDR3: CASSRTGGTKRNTQYF. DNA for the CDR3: TGTGCCAGCAGTCGAACAGGGGGCACCAAGCGGAATACGCAGTATTTT.

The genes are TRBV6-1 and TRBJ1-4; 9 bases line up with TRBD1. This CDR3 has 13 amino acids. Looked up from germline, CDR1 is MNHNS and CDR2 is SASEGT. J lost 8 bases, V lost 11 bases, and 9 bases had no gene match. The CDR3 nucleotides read TGTGCCGGCAAACAGGGGGCAGGAGAAAAACTGTTTTTT. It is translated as CAGKQGAGEKLFF.

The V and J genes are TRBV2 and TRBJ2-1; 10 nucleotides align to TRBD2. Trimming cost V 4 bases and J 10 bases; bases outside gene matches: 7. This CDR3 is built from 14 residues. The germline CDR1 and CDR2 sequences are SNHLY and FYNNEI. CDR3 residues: CASSVQREGGEQFF. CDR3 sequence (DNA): TGTGCCAGCAGTGTTCAGCGGGAGGGCGGGGAGCAGTTCTTC. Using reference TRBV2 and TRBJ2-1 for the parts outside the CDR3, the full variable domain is EPEVTQTPSHQVTQMGQEVILRCVPISNHLYFYWYRQILGQKVEFLVSFYNNEISEKSEIFDDQFSVERPDGSNFTLKIRSTKLEDSAMYFCASSVQREGGEQFFGPGTRLTVL.

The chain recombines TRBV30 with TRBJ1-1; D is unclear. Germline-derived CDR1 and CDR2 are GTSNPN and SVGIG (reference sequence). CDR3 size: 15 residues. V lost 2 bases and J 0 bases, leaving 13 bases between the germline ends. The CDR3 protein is CAWSPIQFMNTEAFF. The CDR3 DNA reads TGTGCCTGGAGTCCGATACAGTTCATGAACACTGAAGCTTTCTTT.

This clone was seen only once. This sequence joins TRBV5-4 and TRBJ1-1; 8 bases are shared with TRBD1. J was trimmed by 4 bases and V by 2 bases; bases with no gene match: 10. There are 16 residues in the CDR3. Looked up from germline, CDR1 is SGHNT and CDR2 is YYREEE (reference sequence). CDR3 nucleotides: TGTGCCAGCAGCTTTGGCCAGGGGGCGCGGGGCACTGAAGCTTTCTTT. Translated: CASSFGQGARGTEAFF.

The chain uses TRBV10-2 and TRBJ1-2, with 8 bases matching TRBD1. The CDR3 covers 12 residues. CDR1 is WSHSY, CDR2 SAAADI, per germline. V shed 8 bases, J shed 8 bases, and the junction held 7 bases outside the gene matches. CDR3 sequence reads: CASSDRVSGYTF. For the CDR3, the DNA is TGCGCCAGCTCGGACAGGGTGTCAGGCTACACCTTC.

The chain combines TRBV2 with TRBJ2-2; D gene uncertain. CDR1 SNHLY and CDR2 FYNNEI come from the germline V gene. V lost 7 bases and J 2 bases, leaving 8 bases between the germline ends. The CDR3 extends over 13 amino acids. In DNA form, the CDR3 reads TGTGCCAGCAACAACAGAAACACCGGGGAGCTGTTTTTT. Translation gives CASNNRNTGELFF.

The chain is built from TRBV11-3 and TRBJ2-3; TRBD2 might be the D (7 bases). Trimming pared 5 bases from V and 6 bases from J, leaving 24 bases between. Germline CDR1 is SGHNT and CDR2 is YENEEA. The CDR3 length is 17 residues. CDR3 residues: CASSGQSVAGGGDTQYF. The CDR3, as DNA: TGTGCCAGCAGCGGACAGAGCGTAGCGGGTGGTGGGGATACGCAGTATTTT. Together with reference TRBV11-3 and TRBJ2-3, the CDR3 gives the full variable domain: EAGVVQSPRYKIIEKKQPVAFWCNPISGHNTLYWYLQNLGQGPELLIRYENEEAVDDSQLPKDRFSAERLKGVDSTLKIQPAELGDSAVYLCASSGQSVAGGGDTQYFGPGTRLTVL.

This CDR3 reads CASSGLAESNTGELFF. The CDR3 nucleotides read TGTGCCAGCAGTGGTCTAGCGGAATCGAACACCGGGGAGCTGTTTTTT. This chain uses TRBV2 with TRBJ2-2; 7 positions agree with TRBD2. CDR1 and CDR2 (germline): SNHLY, FYNNEI. The CDR3 extends over 16 amino acids. V dropped 4 bases and J dropped 0; count of bases not matched to a gene: 5. The full variable domain, rest sourced from reference TRBV2 and TRBJ2-2, is EPEVTQTPSHQVTQMGQEVILRCVPISNHLYFYWYRQILGQKVEFLVSFYNNEISEKSEIFDDQFSVERPDGSNFTLKIRSTKLEDSAMYFCASSGLAESNTGELFFGEGSRLTVL.

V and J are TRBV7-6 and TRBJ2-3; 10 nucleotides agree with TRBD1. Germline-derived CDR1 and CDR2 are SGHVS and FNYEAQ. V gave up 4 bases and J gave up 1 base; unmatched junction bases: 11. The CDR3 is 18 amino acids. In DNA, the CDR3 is TGTGCCAGCAGCTCCCTAATCGCCGGGACAGGGGGCACAGATACGCAGTATTTT. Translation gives CASSSLIAGTGGTDTQYF.

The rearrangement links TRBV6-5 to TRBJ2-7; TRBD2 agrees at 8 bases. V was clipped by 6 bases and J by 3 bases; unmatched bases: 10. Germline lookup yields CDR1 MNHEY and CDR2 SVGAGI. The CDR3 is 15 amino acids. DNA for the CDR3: TGTGCCAGCAGGCTAACTAGCGGTCCGAACTACGAGCAGTACTTC. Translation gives CASRLTSGPNYEQYF.

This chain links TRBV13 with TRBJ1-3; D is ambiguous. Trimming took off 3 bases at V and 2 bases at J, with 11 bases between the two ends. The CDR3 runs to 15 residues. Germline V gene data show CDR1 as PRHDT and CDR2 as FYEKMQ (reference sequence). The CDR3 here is CASSFQSIPGNTIYF. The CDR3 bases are TGTGCCAGCAGCTTCCAGAGCATCCCTGGAAACACCATATATTTT.

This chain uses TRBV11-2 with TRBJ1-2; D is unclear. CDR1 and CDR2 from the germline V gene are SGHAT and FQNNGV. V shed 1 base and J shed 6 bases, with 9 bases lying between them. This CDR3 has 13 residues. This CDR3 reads CASSLVHSNGYTF. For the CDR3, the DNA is TGTGCCAGCAGCTTAGTCCATTCCAATGGCTACACCTTC.

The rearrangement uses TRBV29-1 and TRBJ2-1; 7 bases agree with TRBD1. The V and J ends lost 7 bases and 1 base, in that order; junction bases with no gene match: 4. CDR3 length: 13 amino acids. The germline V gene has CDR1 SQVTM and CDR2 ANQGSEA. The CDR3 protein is CSGRQGSYNEQFF. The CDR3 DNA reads TGCAGCGGACGACAGGGATCCTACAATGAGCAGTTCTTC.

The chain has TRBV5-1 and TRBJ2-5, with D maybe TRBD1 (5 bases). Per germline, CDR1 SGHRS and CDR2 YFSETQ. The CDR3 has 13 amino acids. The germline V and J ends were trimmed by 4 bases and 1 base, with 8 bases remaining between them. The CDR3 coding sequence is TGCGCCAGCAGCCGAGACAGCCAAGAGACCCAGTACTTC. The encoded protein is CASSRDSQETQYF.

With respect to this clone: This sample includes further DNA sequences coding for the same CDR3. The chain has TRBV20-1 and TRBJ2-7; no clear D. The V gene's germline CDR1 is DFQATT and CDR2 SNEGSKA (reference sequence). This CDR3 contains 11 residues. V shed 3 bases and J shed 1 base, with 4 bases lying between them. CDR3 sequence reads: CSASESYEQYF. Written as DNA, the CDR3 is TGCAGTGCTAGCGAGTCCTACGAGCAGTACTTC.